This is a list of T cell receptor beta chains from one sample in a study of STAT3 mutations in large granular lymphocyte leukemia. Generated by immunoSEQ multiplex PCR, the TCRdb table keeps only in-frame clones and is missing some. The profile shows fewer than 10,000 clones, about 89% of them singletons. The sample taken for sequencing was peripheral blood mononuclear cells. The receptors stem from an elderly man with T-cell large granular lymphocyte leukemia. Some clones in this sample may be carry-over from other donors' samples. CDR3s include the opening cysteine and the closing phenylalanine or tryptophan. D genes are given only for firm matches. Part of the rows lack a size; the others show once, few, many or a class for expanded clones.

16	TRBV5-6	TRBJ2-7	TRBD1	-	TGTGCCAGCAGCCCCCTCGTTTGGGACAGGGGCGACGAGCAGTACTTC	CASSPLVWDRGDEQYF
13	TRBV30	TRBJ2-7	-	-	TGTGCCTGGAGAGGTGGGCTCACCTACGAGCAGTACTTC	CAWRGGLTYEQYF
13	TRBV18	TRBJ1-5	-	-	TGTGCCAGCTCTGGGGGGGGGAGCCAGCCCCAGCATTTT	CASSGGGSQPQHF
14	TRBV2	TRBJ1-6	-	-	TGTGCCAGCAAGATCGAGGGGCAAAGGCCACCCCTCCACTTT	CASKIEGQRPPLHF
13	TRBV9	TRBJ2-2	-	-	TGTGCCAGCAGCGTATGGTACTCCGGGGAGCTGTTTTTT	CASSVWYSGELFF
14	TRBV11-2	TRBJ2-3	-	-	TGTGCCAGCAGCTTTTCGCTAATGAGGGATACGCAGTATTTT	CASSFSLMRDTQYF
14	TRBV5-4	TRBJ2-5	-	-	TGTGCCAGCAGCTTGGCGGGCAGAAAAGAGACCCAGTACTTC	CASSLAGRKETQYF
13	TRBV9	TRBJ1-2	-	-	TGTGCCAGCAGCGCCAGGGCGGACTATGGCTACACCTTC	CASSARADYGYTF
14	TRBV7-9	TRBJ2-7	TRBD1	-	TGTGCCAGCAGCCCCTGGAGGGGGGACAGGGCGGTGTACTTC	CASSPWRGDRAVYF
12	TRBV5-1	TRBJ1-2	-	-	TGCGCCAGCAGCCAGGGTGGCTATGGCTACACCTTC	CASSQGGYGYTF
13	TRBV27	TRBJ2-7	-	-	TGTGCCAGCAGTCTAGGAGGGGGAGGCGAGCAGTACTTC	CASSLGGGGEQYF
14	TRBV6-5	TRBJ1-5	-	once	TGTGCCACCAAACAGGAACGGGGCAATCAGCCCCAGCATTTT	CATKQERGNQPQHF
12	TRBV6-1	TRBJ2-7	-	-	TGTGCCAGCAGTGAAGGGGACGGCGAGCAGTACTTC	CASSEGDGEQYF
13	TRBV6-1	TRBJ1-5	-	once	TGTGCCAGCGGAGCGAGACCCATTCAGCCCCAGCATTTT	CASGARPIQPQHF
16	TRBV2	TRBJ2-5	-	-	TGTGCCAGCAGTGAGCACGGGGGCGGGGGCCAAGAGACCCAGTACTTC	CASSEHGGGGQETQYF
14	TRBV18	TRBJ1-5	-	-	TGTGCCAGCTCACCAAGTGATAGCAATCAGCCCCAGCATTTT	CASSPSDSNQPQHF
11	TRBV6-1	TRBJ2-3	-	-	TGTGCCGGAGGATGGGTAGATACGCAGTATTTT	CAGGWVDTQYF
15	TRBV7-9	TRBJ2-3	TRBD1	once	TGTGCCAGCAGCTGGGGGGACAGGGTCGGAGATACGCAGTATTTT	CASSWGDRVGDTQYF
16	TRBV7-9	TRBJ2-5	-	-	TGTGCCAGCAGCTTTTGGGGGCTCGGCTTGGTGGAGACCCAGTACTTC	CASSFWGLGLVETQYF
13	TRBV7-2	TRBJ1-5	-	-	TGTGCCAGCAGCTTAGGGGAGGGGAAGCCCCAGCATTTT	CASSLGEGKPQHF
14	TRBV7-2	TRBJ1-5	TRBD1	-	TGTGCCACCAGGGACAGGGATAGTCATCAGCCCCAGCATTTT	CATRDRDSHQPQHF
16	TRBV5-1	TRBJ2-7	-	-	TGCGCCAGCAGCCGTTCCGGGACCTCGAGCTCCTACGAGCAGTACTTC	CASSRSGTSSSYEQYF
11	TRBV30	TRBJ1-1	TRBD1	-	TGTGCCTGGAGGGGGACAGGGAGAGCTTTCTTT	CAWRGTGRAFF
13	TRBV18	TRBJ1-4	-	-	TGTGCCAGCTCACCCGACGGGGACTGGGAACTGTTTTTT	CASSPDGDWELFF
14	TRBV7-2	TRBJ1-5	TRBD1	-	TGTGCCAGCAGCATGAGACAGGGCAGTCAGCCCCAGCATTTT	CASSMRQGSQPQHF
15	TRBV5-4	TRBJ1-2	TRBD1	once	TGTGCCAGCAGCGGCCCATTGGGACAGGGGAGAGGCTACACCTTC	CASSGPLGQGRGYTF
13	TRBV2	TRBJ2-1	TRBD2	-	TGTGCCAGCAGTGGCTGGCGGGAGGACGAGCAGTTCTTC	CASSGWREDEQFF
12	TRBV6-5	TRBJ1-6	-	-	TGTGCCAGCAGTGAACAAAATTCACCCCTCCACTTT	CASSEQNSPLHF